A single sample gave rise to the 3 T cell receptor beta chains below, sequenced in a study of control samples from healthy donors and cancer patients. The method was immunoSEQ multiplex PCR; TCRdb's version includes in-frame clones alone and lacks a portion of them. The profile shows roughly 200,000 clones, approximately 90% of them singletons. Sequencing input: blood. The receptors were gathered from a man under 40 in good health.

The chain's CDR3 is CASSFLPGDRRETQYF. The DNA of the CDR3 is TGTGCCAGCAGCTTCCTCCCGGGAGACAGGCGCGAGACCCAGTACTTC. This chain joins TRBV7-9 and TRBJ2-5; D may match TRBD1 or TRBD2 (6 bases each). Trimming removed 3 bases at V and 5 bases at J, with 19 bases between. CDR3 size: 16 residues. Per germline, CDR1 SEHNR and CDR2 FQNEAQ (reference sequence).

The CDR3 region has the DNA TGCGCCAGCAGCTTCCCGGGACAGGGTCCTACATACTTC. The encoded protein is CASSFPGQGPTYF. The chain combines TRBV5-1 with TRBJ2-7, with 9 nucleotides matching TRBD1. Germline V gives CDR1 SGHRS, CDR2 YFSETQ. Trimming cost V 2 bases and J 13 bases; bases outside gene matches: 10. This CDR3 contains 13 residues.

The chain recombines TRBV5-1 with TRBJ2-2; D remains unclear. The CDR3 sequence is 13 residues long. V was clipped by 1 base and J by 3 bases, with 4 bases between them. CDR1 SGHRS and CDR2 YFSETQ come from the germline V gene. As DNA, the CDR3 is TGCGCCAGCAGCTTGCCAGACACCGGGGAGCTGTTTTTT. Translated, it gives CASSLPDTGELFF.